The 28 T cell receptor beta chains below all came from one sample that was sequenced in a study of beta chain features in type 1 diabetes. Expressed TCRB transcripts were sequenced, since all the RNA that had been isolated was reverse transcribed. Libraries were prepared by immunoSEQ multiplex PCR; TCRdb keeps only in-frame clonotypes and omits some of them. The table includes around 500,000 clones, approximately 31% detected once. The material sequenced was naive CD4+ T cells from blood. The origin of the receptors is a man between 18 and 35 years old in good health.

The sample holds a few counts of this clone. The rearrangement links TRBV10-1 to TRBJ1-2; D is ambiguous. There are 13 residues in the CDR3. In germline, CDR1 is WNHNN, CDR2 SYGVQD (reference sequence). Deletions cut 4 bases from V and 4 bases from J, with 10 bases between. The CDR3 loop reads CASSVNRLYGYTF. Written as DNA, the CDR3 is TGCGCCAGCAGTGTGAACCGGCTCTATGGCTACACCTTC.

There are a few counts of this clone. This chain uses TRBV30 with TRBJ2-7; a possible D gene is TRBD2 (5 bases). The CDR3 is 13 residues long. Trimming left V 5 bases short and J 3 bases short, with 14 bases between. Germline CDR1 GTSNPN, CDR2 SVGIG (reference sequence). The CDR3 region has the DNA TGTGCCTGGGCCTTTGGAGGCCGCTACGAGCAGTACTTC. Its protein product is CAWAFGGRYEQYF. Using reference TRBV30 and TRBJ2-7 for the parts outside the CDR3, the full variable domain is SQTIHQWPATLVQPVGSPLSLECTVEGTSNPNLYWYRQAAGRGLQLLFYSVGIGQISSEVPQNLSASRPQDRQFILSSKKLLLSDSGFYLCAWAFGGRYEQYFGPGTRLTVT.

The chain is built from TRBV7-9 and TRBJ2-1; 7 nucleotides align to TRBD1. Germline CDR1 is SEHNR and CDR2 is FQNEAQ (reference sequence). Trimming removed 4 bases from V and 5 bases from J; junction bases left unmatched: 8. CDR3 length: 15 residues. Here the CDR3 reads CASSSKPGQHNEQFF. CDR3 bases: TGTGCCAGCAGCTCAAAACCGGGACAGCACAATGAGCAGTTCTTC.

Details on this clone: Other DNA variants within this sample encode the same CDR3. The V gene is TRBV15, the J gene TRBJ2-7; 9 positions match TRBD1. Trimming took 0 bases from V and 5 from J; bases not matched to a gene: 5. There are 15 residues in the CDR3. The germline V gene encodes CDR1 LNHNV and CDR2 YYDKDF (reference sequence). The CDR3 protein is CATSRDLGQGHEQYF. The DNA of the CDR3 is TGTGCCACCAGCAGAGATTTGGGACAGGGCCACGAGCAGTACTTC.

A note on this clone: Other DNA sequences within the sample encode an identical CDR3. The gene calls are TRBV30 and TRBJ2-1, with D possibly matching TRBD2 (6 bases). The V and J ends lost 5 bases and 0 bases respectively, with 8 bases between them. CDR1 GTSNPN and CDR2 SVGIG come from the germline V gene (reference sequence). The CDR3 loop spans 13 amino acids. The chain's CDR3 is CAWSGSSYNEQFF. CDR3 bases: TGTGCCTGGTCCGGGAGCTCCTACAATGAGCAGTTCTTC. The entire variable domain, with the rest obtained from reference TRBV30 and TRBJ2-1, is as follows: SQTIHQWPATLVQPVGSPLSLECTVEGTSNPNLYWYRQAAGRGLQLLFYSVGIGQISSEVPQNLSASRPQDRQFILSSKKLLLSDSGFYLCAWSGSSYNEQFFGPGTRLTVL.

This rearrangement joins TRBV25-1 to TRBJ2-1; weak D call: TRBD1 (5 bases). This CDR3 comprises 14 residues. V gave up 3 bases and J gave up 10 bases, with 16 bases separating them. Germline CDR1 reads MGHDK; CDR2 reads SYGVNS. As DNA, the CDR3 is TGTGCCAGCAGTGAGTGGGGCGTAGGAGACGAGCAGTTCTTC. As protein: CASSEWGVGDEQFF.

This clone came up a few times. The chain joins TRBV25-1 to TRBJ1-1, with D hard to call. V was trimmed by 7 bases and J by 0 bases, leaving 15 bases between them. Germline loops: CDR1 MGHDK, CDR2 SYGVNS. CDR3 length: 15 residues. The CDR3 is CASTGGGGMNTEAFF. The CDR3 DNA is TGTGCCAGCACGGGAGGCGGAGGGATGAACACTGAAGCTTTCTTT. The full variable domain, its missing parts supplied by reference TRBV25-1 and TRBJ1-1, is EADIYQTPRYLVIGTGKKITLECSQTMGHDKMYWYQQDPGMELHLIHYSYGVNSTEKGDLSSESTVSRIRTEHFPLTLESARPSHTSQYLCASTGGGGMNTEAFFGQGTRLTVV.

The chain recombines TRBV30 with TRBJ2-7; D is unresolved. V lost 6 bases and J 7 bases, leaving 10 bases between the germline ends. Germline V CDR1 and CDR2: GTSNPN, SVGIG (reference sequence). The CDR3 contains 10 residues. The chain's CDR3 is CACKDIEQYF. Written as DNA, the CDR3 is TGTGCCTGTAAAGACATTGAGCAGTACTTC.

This sequence joins TRBV29-1 and TRBJ2-7; the match to TRBD2 covers 14 bases. CDR3 length: 15 amino acids. Germline values: CDR1 SQVTM, CDR2 ANQGSEA. V shed 4 bases, J shed 6 bases, and the junction held 8 bases outside the gene matches. CDR3 sequence reads: CSVGMGLAGVGEQYF. The CDR3 coding sequence is TGCAGCGTTGGGATGGGACTAGCGGGAGTGGGCGAGCAGTACTTC.

CDR3 in amino acids: CAISGWTGENTEAFF. In nucleotides, the CDR3 is TGTGCCATCAGTGGATGGACAGGGGAGAACACTGAAGCTTTCTTT. The V call is TRBV10-3, the J call TRBJ1-1, with 9 positions matching TRBD1. The CDR3 spans 15 residues. CDR1 is ENHRY, CDR2 SYGVKD, per germline. The V segment lost 4 bases and the J segment 1 base; nucleotides outside the gene matches: 4.

The chain couples TRBV7-8 to TRBJ1-1; TRBD1 agrees at 7 bases. CDR1 SGHVS and CDR2 FQNEAQ come from the germline V gene. The V and J ends lost 0 bases and 1 base, in that order; junction bases with no gene match: 11. The CDR3 length is 18 residues. The CDR3 nucleotides read TGTGCCAGCAGCTTAGCGATGACAGGGTCTCTACGGAACACTGAAGCTTTCTTT. It specifies CASSLAMTGSLRNTEAFF.

The chain recombines TRBV6-1 with TRBJ1-1, with 11 bases that match TRBD1. The ends lost 5 bases at V and 3 bases at J; junction bases unmatched: 8. The germline V gene has CDR1 MNHNS and CDR2 SASEGT. This CDR3 has 16 amino acids. The CDR3 loop is CASSQGRDRGYTEAFF. The CDR3 coding sequence is TGTGCCAGCAGTCAAGGGAGGGACAGGGGGTACACTGAAGCTTTCTTT.

This chain joins TRBV9 and TRBJ2-1; 8 nucleotides match TRBD2. This CDR3 is 15 amino acids long. Germline V gene lookup returns CDR1 SGDLS and CDR2 YYNGEE. The ends lost 7 bases at V and 7 bases at J; junction bases unmatched: 13. CDR3 bases: TGTGCCAGCGGAAAAGCGGGAGCAATTGGGAATGAGCAGTTCTTC. It translates to CASGKAGAIGNEQFF.

This clone appeared a few times. V gene TRBV29-1 combines with J gene TRBJ1-2; D is undetermined. Germline CDR1 SQVTM, CDR2 ANQGSEA. The CDR3 consists of 14 residues. V lost 4 bases and J 0 bases, leaving 12 bases between the germline ends. The DNA of the CDR3 is TGCAGCGTTGCGGACGGGCAGTCTAACTATGGCTACACCTTC. Residues: CSVADGQSNYGYTF.

The chain recombines TRBV18 with TRBJ2-2, with unresolved D. This CDR3 has 15 residues. Germline loops: CDR1 KGHSH, CDR2 LQKENI. V lost 2 bases and J lost 0, with 7 bases in between. CDR3 nucleotides: TGTGCCAGCTCACCAGCTCTAGCGAACACCGGGGAGCTGTTTTTT. Protein product: CASSPALANTGELFF.

The chain employs TRBV18 and TRBJ2-3, with D perhaps TRBD1 (6 bases). V dropped 1 base and J dropped 1 base, with 12 bases sitting between them. CDR1 is KGHSH and CDR2 is LQKENI in the germline V gene. The CDR3 is 16 residues long. The CDR3 here is CASSPRIAGGTDTQYF. CDR3 DNA sequence: TGTGCCAGCTCACCACGGATTGCAGGGGGCACAGATACGCAGTATTTT.

This chain connects TRBV10-3 to TRBJ2-3, with 7 bases that match TRBD1. This CDR3 has 15 amino acids. CDR1 and CDR2 from the germline V gene are ENHRY and SYGVKD. The junction had 8 bases not matched to a gene; V was cut back by 6 bases and J by 2 bases. The CDR3 here is CAISLTGPPTDTQYF. For the CDR3, the DNA is TGTGCCATCAGCCTGACAGGGCCCCCCACAGATACGCAGTATTTT.

The gene calls are TRBV21-1 and TRBJ2-7; the DNA was not compared with TRBD1, the D call given in the table. TRBV21-1 represents a pseudogene. The CDR3 contains 13 residues. CDR3 loop: CARVTGPSYEQYF. As DNA, the CDR3 is TGTGCCAGAGTAACAGGGCCCTCCTACGAGCAGTACTTC.

This clone was seen more than once but under ten times. This sequence joins TRBV11-2 and TRBJ2-7; D possibly uses TRBD1 or TRBD2 (5 bases each). Germline V lookup: CDR1 SGHAT, CDR2 FQNNGV. The CDR3 totals 14 residues. Deletions cut 6 bases from V and 3 bases from J, with 15 bases between. The CDR3 is CASSRDRTNYEQYF. The CDR3 DNA follows: TGTGCCAGCAGTCGGGACCGCACAAACTACGAGCAGTACTTC.

This clone showed up just a few times. The chain is built from TRBV18 and TRBJ1-4, with 9 positions matching TRBD1. CDR3 length: 18 amino acids. V shed 4 bases and J 0 bases; nucleotides not matched to a gene: 9. Germline values: CDR1 KGHSH, CDR2 LQKENI. The CDR3, as DNA: TGTGCCAGCTCACACCGGGACAGGGCCGGCTCAACTAATGAAAAACTGTTTTTT. This encodes CASSHRDRAGSTNEKLFF.

The sample holds a few counts of this clone. Other DNA sequences from this sample encode an identical CDR3 as well. The rearrangement joins TRBV18 to TRBJ1-5, with a tentative D call TRBD1 (6 bases). The germline V and J ends were trimmed by 4 bases and 7 bases, with 8 bases remaining between them. The CDR3 covers 12 residues. The V gene's germline CDR1 is KGHSH and CDR2 LQKENI. CDR3 amino acids: CASSQGGQPQHF. The CDR3 nucleotides read TGTGCCAGCTCACAGGGGGGCCAGCCCCAGCATTTT.

To note about this clone: This same CDR3 is encoded by further DNA sequences in the sample. The V call is TRBV30, the J call TRBJ1-1, with D perhaps TRBD1 (5 bases). This CDR3 region has 13 residues. V gave up 2 bases and J gave up 5 bases, with 12 bases separating them. Germline V gene data show CDR1 as GTSNPN and CDR2 as SVGIG (reference sequence). The CDR3 DNA is TGTGCCTGGAGTCTCGGGGCAGGTACTGAAGCTTTCTTT. This codes for CAWSLGAGTEAFF.

This clone was recorded a few times. V gene TRBV7-6 combines with J gene TRBJ2-1, with D tentatively TRBD2 (6 bases). Trimming shortened V by 5 bases and J by 0 bases, and 11 bases separated the two germline ends. Germline V gene sequence: CDR1 SGHVS, CDR2 FNYEAQ. The CDR3 totals 15 residues. The CDR3 sequence: CASSRGRSSYNEQFF. The DNA of the CDR3 is TGTGCCAGCAGCCGGGGGAGGTCCTCCTACAATGAGCAGTTCTTC. The variable domain in full, completed from reference TRBV7-6 and TRBJ2-1, reads GAGVSQSPRYKVTKRGQDVALRCDPISGHVSLYWYRQALGQGPEFLTYFNYEAQQDKSGLPNDRFSAERPEGSISTLTIQRTEQRDSAMYRCASSRGRSSYNEQFFGPGTRLTVL.

The chain links TRBV4-1 to TRBJ2-4; no clear D gene. Looked up from germline, CDR1 is MGHRA and CDR2 is YSYEKL. This CDR3 is 15 amino acids long. V was cut by 4 bases and J by 0 bases, with 10 bases left in between. CDR3 bases: TGCGCCAGCAGCCTCCCCGGGCCAGCCAAAAACATTCAGTACTTC. Amino acids: CASSLPGPAKNIQYF.

V and J are TRBV23-1 and TRBJ2-3, with D perhaps TRBD1 or TRBD2 (6 bases each). TRBV23-1 falls under the ORF class, with uncertain function. This CDR3 has 18 residues. Between the trimmed V and J ends, which lost 0 bases and 4 bases, there was a span of 20 bases. CDR3 in DNA: TGCGCCAGCAGTCAATCGGGGGGAGAGGGCAGGGGCCCAGATACGCAGTATTTT. Translation gives CASSQSGGEGRGPDTQYF.

The chain joins TRBV25-1 to TRBJ2-7; D might be TRBD2 (6 bases). The CDR3 is 13 amino acids. Trimming stripped 5 bases from V and 2 bases from J, with 10 bases between. Germline CDR1 and CDR2: MGHDK and SYGVNS. CDR3 nucleotide sequence: TGTGCCAGCAGTCAAGGCGGGACCTACGAGCAGTACTTC. It yields the protein CASSQGGTYEQYF.

This clone was detected a few times. The chain employs TRBV4-3 and TRBJ2-3, with 12 nucleotides matching TRBD2. CDR3 length: 17 amino acids. The V and J ends lost 3 bases and 3 bases, in that order; junction bases with no gene match: 7. Germline V lookup: CDR1 LGHNA, CDR2 YSLEER. Written as DNA, the CDR3 is TGCGCCAGCAGCCACCTAGCGGGAGGGCCAAGGACAGATACGCAGTATTTT. Encoded protein: CASSHLAGGPRTDTQYF.

The genes are TRBV7-2 and TRBJ2-3; D possibly matches TRBD1 or TRBD2 (5 bases each). This CDR3 has 16 amino acids. CDR1 SGHTA and CDR2 FQGNSA come from the germline V gene. Trimming removed 4 bases at V and 4 bases at J, with 18 bases between. CDR3 region: CASSSTGTVMADTQYF. CDR3 nucleotide sequence: TGTGCCAGCAGCTCGACCGGGACGGTGATGGCAGATACGCAGTATTTT.